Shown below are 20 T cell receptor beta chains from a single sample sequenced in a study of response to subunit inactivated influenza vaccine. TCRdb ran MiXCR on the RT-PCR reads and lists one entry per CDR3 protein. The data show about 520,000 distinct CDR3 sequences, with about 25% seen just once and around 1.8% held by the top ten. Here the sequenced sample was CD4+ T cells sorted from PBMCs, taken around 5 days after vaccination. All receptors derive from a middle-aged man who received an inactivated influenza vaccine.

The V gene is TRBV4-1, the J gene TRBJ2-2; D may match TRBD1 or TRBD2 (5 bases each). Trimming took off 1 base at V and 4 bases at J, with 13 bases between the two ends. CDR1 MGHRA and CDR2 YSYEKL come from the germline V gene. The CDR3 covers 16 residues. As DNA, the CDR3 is TGCGCCAGCAGCCAAGTTGGAAGGGGACCCACCGGGGAGCTGTTTTTT. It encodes CASSQVGRGPTGELFF.

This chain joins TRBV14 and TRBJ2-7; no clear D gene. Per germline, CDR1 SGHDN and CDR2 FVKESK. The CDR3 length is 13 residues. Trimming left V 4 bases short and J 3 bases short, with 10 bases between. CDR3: CASSPGPLYEQYF. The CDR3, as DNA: TGTGCCAGCAGCCCCGGACCCCTCTACGAGCAGTACTTC.

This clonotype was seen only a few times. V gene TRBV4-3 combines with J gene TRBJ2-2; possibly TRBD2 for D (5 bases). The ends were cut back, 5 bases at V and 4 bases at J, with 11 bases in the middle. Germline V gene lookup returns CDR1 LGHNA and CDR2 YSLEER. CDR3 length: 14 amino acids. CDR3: CASSRGPLTGELFF. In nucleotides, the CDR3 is TGCGCCAGCAGCAGAGGGCCCCTCACCGGGGAGCTGTTTTTT.

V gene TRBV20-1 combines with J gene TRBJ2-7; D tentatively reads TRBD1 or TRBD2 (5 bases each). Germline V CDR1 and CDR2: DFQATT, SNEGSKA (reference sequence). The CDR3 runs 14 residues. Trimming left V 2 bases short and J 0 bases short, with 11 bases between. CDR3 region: CSARQGEGSYEQYF. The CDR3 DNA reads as TGCAGTGCTAGACAGGGAGAGGGCTCCTACGAGCAGTACTTC.

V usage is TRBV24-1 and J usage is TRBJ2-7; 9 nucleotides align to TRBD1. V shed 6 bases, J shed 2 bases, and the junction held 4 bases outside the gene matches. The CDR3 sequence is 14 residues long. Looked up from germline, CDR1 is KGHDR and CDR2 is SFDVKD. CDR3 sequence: CATSSGDRAYEQYF. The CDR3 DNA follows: TGTGCCACCAGTTCCGGGGACAGGGCCTACGAGCAGTACTTC.

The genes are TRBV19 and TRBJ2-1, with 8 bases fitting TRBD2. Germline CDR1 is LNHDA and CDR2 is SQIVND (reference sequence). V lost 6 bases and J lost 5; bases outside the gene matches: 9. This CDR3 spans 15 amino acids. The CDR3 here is CASSRGGLRNNEQFF. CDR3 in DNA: TGTGCCAGTAGCCGCGGGGGGCTGAGAAACAATGAGCAGTTCTTC. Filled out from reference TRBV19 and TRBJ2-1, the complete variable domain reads DGGITQSPKYLFRKEGQNVTLSCEQNLNHDAMYWYRQDPGQGLRLIYYSQIVNDFQKGDIAEGYSVSREKKESFPLTVTSAQKNPTAFYLCASSRGGLRNNEQFFGPGTRLTVL.

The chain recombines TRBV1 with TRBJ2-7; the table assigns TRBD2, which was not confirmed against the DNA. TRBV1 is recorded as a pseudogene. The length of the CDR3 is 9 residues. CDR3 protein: CTSSPGLAF. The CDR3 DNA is TGCACCAGCAGCCCGGGACTTGCTTTC.

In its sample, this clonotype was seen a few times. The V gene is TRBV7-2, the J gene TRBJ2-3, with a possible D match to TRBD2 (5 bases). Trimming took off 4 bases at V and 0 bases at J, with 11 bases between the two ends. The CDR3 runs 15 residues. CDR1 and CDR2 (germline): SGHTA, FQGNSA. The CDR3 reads CASSYGLASTDTQYF. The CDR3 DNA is TGTGCCAGCAGCTACGGACTGGCTAGCACAGATACGCAGTATTTT. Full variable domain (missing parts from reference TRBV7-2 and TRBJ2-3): GAGVSQSPSNKVTEKGKDVELRCDPISGHTALYWYRQSLGQGLEFLIYFQGNSAPDKSGLPSDRFSAERTGGSVSTLTIQRTQQEDSAVYLCASSYGLASTDTQYFGPGTRLTVL.

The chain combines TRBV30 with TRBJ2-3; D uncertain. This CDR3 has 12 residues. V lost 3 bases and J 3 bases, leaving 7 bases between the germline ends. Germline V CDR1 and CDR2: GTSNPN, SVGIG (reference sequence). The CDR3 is CAWSLQTDTQYF. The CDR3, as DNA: TGTGCCTGGAGCCTCCAGACAGATACGCAGTATTTT.

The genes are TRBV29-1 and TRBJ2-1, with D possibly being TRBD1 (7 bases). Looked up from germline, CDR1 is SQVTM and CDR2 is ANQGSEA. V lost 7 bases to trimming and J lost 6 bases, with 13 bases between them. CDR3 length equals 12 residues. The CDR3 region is CSAGQGGNEQFF. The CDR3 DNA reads TGCAGCGCCGGGCAGGGGGGCAATGAGCAGTTCTTC.

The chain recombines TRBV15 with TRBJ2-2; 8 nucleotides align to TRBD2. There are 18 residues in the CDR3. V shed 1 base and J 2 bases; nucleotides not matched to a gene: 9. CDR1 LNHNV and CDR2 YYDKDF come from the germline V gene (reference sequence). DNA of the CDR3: TGTGCCACCAGCAGAGTAATGGGACTAGGAGTAAACACCGGGGAGCTGTTTTTT. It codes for CATSRVMGLGVNTGELFF.

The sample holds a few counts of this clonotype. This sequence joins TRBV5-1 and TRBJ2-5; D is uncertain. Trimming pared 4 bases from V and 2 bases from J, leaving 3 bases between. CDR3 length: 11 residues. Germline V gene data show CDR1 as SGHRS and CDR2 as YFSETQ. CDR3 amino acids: CASSMQETQYF. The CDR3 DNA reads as TGCGCCAGCAGCATGCAAGAGACCCAGTACTTC. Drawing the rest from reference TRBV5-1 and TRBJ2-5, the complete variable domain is KAGVTQTPRYLIKTRGQQVTLSCSPISGHRSVSWYQQTPGQGLQFLFEYFSETQRNKGNFPGRFSGRQFSNSRSEMNVSTLELGDSALYLCASSMQETQYFGPGTRLLVL.

For the CDR3, the DNA is TGTGCCAGCAGCTCGGGACTAAAGGCCTACGAGCAGTACTTC. This encodes CASSSGLKAYEQYF. The rearrangement links TRBV5-5 to TRBJ2-7; 7 bases match TRBD2. Looked up from germline, CDR1 is SGHKS and CDR2 is YYEKEE (reference sequence). This CDR3 is 14 amino acids long. V lost 3 bases to trimming and J lost 2 bases; unmatched junction nucleotides: 5. Full variable domain (missing parts from reference TRBV5-5 and TRBJ2-7): DAGVTQSPTHLIKTRGQQVTLRCSPISGHKSVSWYQQVLGQGPQFIFQYYEKEERGRGNFPDRFSARQFPNYSSELNVNALLLGDSALYLCASSSGLKAYEQYFGPGTRLTVT.

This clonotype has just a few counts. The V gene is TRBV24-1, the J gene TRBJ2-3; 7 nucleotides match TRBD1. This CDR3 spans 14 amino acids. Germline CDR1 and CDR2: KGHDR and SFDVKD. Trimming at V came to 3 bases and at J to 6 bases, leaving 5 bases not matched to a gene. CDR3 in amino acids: CATSDDDRVDTQYF. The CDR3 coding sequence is TGTGCCACCAGTGATGACGACAGGGTTGATACGCAGTATTTT.

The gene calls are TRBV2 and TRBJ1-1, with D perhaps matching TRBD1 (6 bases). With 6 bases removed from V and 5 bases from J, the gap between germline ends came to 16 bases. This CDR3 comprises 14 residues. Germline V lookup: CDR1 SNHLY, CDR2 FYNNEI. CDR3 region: CASSSLGGATEAFF. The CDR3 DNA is TGTGCCAGCAGCTCCCTAGGGGGGGCAACTGAAGCTTTCTTT.

The CDR3 DNA reads as TGTGCCAGCAGCGTTAAAGTTCGGTCCAATGAGCAGTTCTTC. This gives the protein CASSVKVRSNEQFF. This chain connects TRBV9 to TRBJ2-1, with D unresolved. The CDR3 consists of 14 residues. The ends were cut back, 2 bases at V and 6 bases at J, with 12 bases in the middle. CDR1 SGDLS and CDR2 YYNGEE come from the germline V gene.

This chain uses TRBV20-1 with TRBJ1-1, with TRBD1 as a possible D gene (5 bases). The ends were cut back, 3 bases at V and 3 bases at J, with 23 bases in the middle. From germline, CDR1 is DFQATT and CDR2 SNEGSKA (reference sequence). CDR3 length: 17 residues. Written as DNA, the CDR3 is TGCAGTGCTAGTAGAGGGGCAGGGTCAGGTAAAGACACTGAAGCTTTCTTT. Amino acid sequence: CSASRGAGSGKDTEAFF.

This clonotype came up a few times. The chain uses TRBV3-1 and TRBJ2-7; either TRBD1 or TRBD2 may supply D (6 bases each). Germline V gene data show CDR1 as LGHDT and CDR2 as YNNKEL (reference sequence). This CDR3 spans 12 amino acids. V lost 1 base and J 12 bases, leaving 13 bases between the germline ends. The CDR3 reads CASSQVRGGLYF. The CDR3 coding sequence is TGTGCCAGCAGCCAAGTCAGGGGAGGACTGTACTTC.

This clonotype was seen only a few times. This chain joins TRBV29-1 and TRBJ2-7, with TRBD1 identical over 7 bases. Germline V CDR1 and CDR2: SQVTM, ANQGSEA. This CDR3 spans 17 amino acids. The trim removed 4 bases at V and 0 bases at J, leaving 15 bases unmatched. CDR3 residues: CSVAGKGPGQYSYEQYF. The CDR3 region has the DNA TGCAGCGTTGCCGGTAAGGGCCCGGGACAGTACTCCTACGAGCAGTACTTC.

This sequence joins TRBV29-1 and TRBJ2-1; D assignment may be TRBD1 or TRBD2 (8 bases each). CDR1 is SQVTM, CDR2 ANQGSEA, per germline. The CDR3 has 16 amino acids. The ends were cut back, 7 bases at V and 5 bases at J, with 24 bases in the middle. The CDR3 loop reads CSGGQGAVAGNNEQFF. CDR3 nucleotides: TGCAGCGGGGGGCAGGGGGCTGTAGCGGGGAACAATGAGCAGTTCTTC.